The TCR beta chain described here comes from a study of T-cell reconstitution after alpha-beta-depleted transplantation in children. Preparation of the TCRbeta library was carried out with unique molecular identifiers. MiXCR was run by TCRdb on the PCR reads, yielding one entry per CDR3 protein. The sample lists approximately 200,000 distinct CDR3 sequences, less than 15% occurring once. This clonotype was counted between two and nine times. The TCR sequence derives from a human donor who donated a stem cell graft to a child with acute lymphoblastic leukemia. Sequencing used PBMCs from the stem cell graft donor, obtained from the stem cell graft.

The CDR3 DNA reads as TGTGCCAGCAGTCCCCAGCCAGGGAGGGCGAATTCACCCCTCCACTTT. Translating gives CASSPQPGRANSPLHF. The chain combines TRBV12-3 or TRBV12-4 with TRBJ1-6; D is perhaps TRBD1 (5 bases). The CDR3 is 16 amino acids. V gave up 5 bases and J gave up 7 bases, with 18 bases separating them.